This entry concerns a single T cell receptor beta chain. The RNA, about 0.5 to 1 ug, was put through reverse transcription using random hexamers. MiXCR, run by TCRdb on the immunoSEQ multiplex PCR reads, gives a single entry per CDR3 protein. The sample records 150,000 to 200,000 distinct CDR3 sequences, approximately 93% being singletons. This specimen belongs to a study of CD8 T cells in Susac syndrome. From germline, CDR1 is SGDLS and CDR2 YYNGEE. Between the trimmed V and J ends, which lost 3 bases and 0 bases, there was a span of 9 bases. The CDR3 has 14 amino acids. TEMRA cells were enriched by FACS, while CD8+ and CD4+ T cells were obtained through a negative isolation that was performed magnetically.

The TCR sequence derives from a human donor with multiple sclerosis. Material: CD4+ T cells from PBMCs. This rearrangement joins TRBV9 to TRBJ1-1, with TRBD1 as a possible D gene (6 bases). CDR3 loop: CASSAGQLNTEAFF. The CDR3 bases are TGTGCCAGCAGCGCCGGACAGTTGAACACTGAAGCTTTCTTT.